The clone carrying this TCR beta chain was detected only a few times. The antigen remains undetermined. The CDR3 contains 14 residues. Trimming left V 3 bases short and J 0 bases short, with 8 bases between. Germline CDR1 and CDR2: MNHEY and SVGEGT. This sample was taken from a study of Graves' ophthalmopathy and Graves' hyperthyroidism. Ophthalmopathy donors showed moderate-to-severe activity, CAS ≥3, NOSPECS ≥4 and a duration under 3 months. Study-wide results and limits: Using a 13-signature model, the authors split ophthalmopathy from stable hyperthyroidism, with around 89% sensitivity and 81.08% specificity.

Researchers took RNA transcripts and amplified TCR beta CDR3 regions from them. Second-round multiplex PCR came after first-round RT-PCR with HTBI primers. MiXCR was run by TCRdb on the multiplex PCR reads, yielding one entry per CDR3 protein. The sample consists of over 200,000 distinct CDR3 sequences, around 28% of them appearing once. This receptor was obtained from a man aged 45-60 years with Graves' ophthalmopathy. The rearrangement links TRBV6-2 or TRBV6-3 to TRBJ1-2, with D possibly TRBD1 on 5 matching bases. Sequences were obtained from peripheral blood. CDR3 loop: CASSYDSTNYGYTF. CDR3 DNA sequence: TGTGCCAGCAGTTATGACAGCACTAACTATGGCTACACCTTC.